This TCR beta chain was sequenced for a study of Ad26.COV2.S vaccination and SARS-CoV-2 variants. In the study overall: Ad26.COV2.S, an intramuscular injection, was given once or twice 56 days apart.

Sample treatment: around 19 received Ad26.COV2.S at low or high dose, single or two shots; 5 received placebo; per-sample allocation not given. The study sampled participants on day 63 after the first vaccine or placebo injection. V was clipped by 1 base and J by 7 bases; unmatched bases: 9. The germline gives CDR1 SGHAT, CDR2 FQNNGV. CDR3 length equals 17 residues. Note on this clone: What it binds is unknown.

General study results and limits: Placebo recipients and vaccine recipients were similar in non-spike TCR breadth.

The table came from immunoSEQ multiplex PCR; TCRdb's copy has only in-frame clones and leaves some out. This table holds about 500,000 clones, about 89% found once. This receptor was obtained from a person aged 18-60 years who received the Ad26.COV2.S COVID-19 vaccine or a placebo. The chain is built from TRBV11-2 and TRBJ2-1; 11 nucleotides align to TRBD2. The source material was peripheral blood, sampled in a trial of Ad26.COV2.S vaccine versus placebo. This CDR3 is CASSLGFRWTSGNEQFF. DNA of the CDR3: TGTGCCAGCAGCTTAGGCTTCCGATGGACTAGCGGGAATGAGCAGTTCTTC.